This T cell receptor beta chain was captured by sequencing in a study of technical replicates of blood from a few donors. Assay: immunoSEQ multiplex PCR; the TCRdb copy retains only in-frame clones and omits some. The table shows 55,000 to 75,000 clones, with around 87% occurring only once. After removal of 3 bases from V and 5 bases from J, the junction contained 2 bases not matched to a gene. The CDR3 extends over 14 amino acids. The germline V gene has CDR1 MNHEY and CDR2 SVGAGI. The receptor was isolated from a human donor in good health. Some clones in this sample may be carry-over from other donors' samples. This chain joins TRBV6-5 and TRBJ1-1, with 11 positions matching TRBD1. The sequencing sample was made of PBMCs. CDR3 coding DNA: TGTGCCAGCAGTTATCGGGACAGGGGGACTGAAGCTTTCTTT. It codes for CASSYRDRGTEAFF.